Presented here are 7 T cell receptor beta chains from one specimen sequenced in a study of blood T cell repertoires in COVID-19. The protocol was immunoSEQ multiplex PCR, while the TCRdb copy is restricted to in-frame clones and leaves out a portion. Counted here are about 400,000 clones, roughly 86% occurring once; the ten biggest clones make up less than 2%. The sequencing input was PBMCs or T cells enriched from blood (not recorded which). The receptors were sampled from a woman aged 25 to 39 who had recovered from COVID-19.

Only one count was recorded for this clone. The chain recombines TRBV23-1 with TRBJ1-3, with D perhaps matching TRBD1 (5 bases). TRBV23-1 is recorded as an ORF, its role being uncertain. The V and J ends lost 0 bases and 0 bases respectively, with 9 bases between them. The length of the CDR3 is 16 residues. The DNA for the CDR3 is TGCGCCAGCAGTCAATCGCGGGGCTTCTCTGGAAACACCATATATTTT. Protein product: CASSQSRGFSGNTIYF.

This chain connects TRBV7-9 to TRBJ1-6; TRBD1 might be the D (6 bases). In germline, CDR1 is SEHNR, CDR2 FQNEAQ (reference sequence). CDR3 length equals 14 residues. Trimming pared 3 bases from V and 7 bases from J, leaving 10 bases between. This chain's CDR3 is CASSFRDTNSPLHF. DNA for the CDR3: TGTGCCAGCAGCTTCCGGGACACCAATTCACCCCTCCACTTT.

The chain is built from TRBV5-1 and TRBJ1-2, with 9 bases lining up with TRBD1. The CDR3 consists of 15 residues. Germline CDR1 and CDR2: SGHRS and YFSETQ. Unmatched junction bases numbered 4, after V lost 2 bases and J lost 2 bases. CDR3 DNA sequence: TGCGCCAGCAGCTTCCCCGACAGGGGGAACTATGGCTACACCTTC. It is translated as CASSFPDRGNYGYTF. Supplemented by reference TRBV5-1 and TRBJ1-2, the full variable domain reads KAGVTQTPRYLIKTRGQQVTLSCSPISGHRSVSWYQQTPGQGLQFLFEYFSETQRNKGNFPGRFSGRQFSNSRSEMNVSTLELGDSALYLCASSFPDRGNYGYTFGSGTRLTVV.

This chain connects TRBV7-9 to TRBJ1-2; D call uncertain. V lost 7 bases and J 7 bases, leaving 13 bases between the germline ends. The CDR3 consists of 12 residues. CDR1 SEHNR and CDR2 FQNEAQ come from the germline V gene (reference sequence). CDR3 region: CASTQTECGYTF. CDR3 nucleotides: TGTGCCAGCACCCAAACCGAGTGTGGCTACACCTTC.

The V gene is TRBV9, the J gene TRBJ2-7; 7 bases agree with TRBD1. The germline V gene encodes CDR1 SGDLS and CDR2 YYNGEE. This CDR3 has 15 residues. With 0 bases clipped from V and 2 bases from J, the junction kept 5 bases outside the gene matches. DNA of the CDR3: TGTGCCAGCAGCGTAGTAAGGGGGCCCGCCTACGAGCAGTACTTC. Translation: CASSVVRGPAYEQYF.

The chain couples TRBV4-1 to TRBJ2-5; D not resolved. CDR1 and CDR2 from the germline V gene are MGHRA and YSYEKL. V lost 1 base to trimming and J lost 1 base, with 10 bases between them. The CDR3 totals 15 residues. The CDR3 DNA is TGCGCCAGCAGCCAAGGTACGGTTAGCCAAGAGACCCAGTACTTC. Translation gives CASSQGTVSQETQYF.

V gene TRBV11-1 combines with J gene TRBJ1-1; no firm D call. This CDR3 has 15 residues. The V gene's germline CDR1 is SGHAT and CDR2 FQDESV (reference sequence). Trimming cost V 3 bases and J 1 base, with 12 bases left between them. CDR3 nucleotide sequence: TGTGCCAGCAGCTTTGGCGGGAGTGGGAACACTGAAGCTTTCTTT. Amino acid sequence: CASSFGGSGNTEAFF.